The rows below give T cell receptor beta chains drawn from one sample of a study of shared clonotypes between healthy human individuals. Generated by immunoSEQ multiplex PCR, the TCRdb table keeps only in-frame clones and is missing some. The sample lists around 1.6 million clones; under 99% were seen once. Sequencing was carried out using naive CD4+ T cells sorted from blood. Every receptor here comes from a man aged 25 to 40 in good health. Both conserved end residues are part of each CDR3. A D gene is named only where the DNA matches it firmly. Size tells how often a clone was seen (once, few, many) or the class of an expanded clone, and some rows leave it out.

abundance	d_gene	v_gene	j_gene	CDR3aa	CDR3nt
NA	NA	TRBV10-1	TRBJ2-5	CASSDAGQGAETQYF	TGCGCCAGCAGTGACGCGGGCCAAGGGGCAGAGACCCAGTACTTC
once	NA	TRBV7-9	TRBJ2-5	CASSLRRQERETQYF	TGTGCCAGCAGCTTACGAAGGCAGGAGAGGGAGACCCAGTACTTC
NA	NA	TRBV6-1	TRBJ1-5	CASSEMGRDNQPQHF	TGTGCCAGCAGTGAAATGGGACGGGACAATCAGCCCCAGCATTTT
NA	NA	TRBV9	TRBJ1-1	CASSLGAGALNTEAFF	TGTGCCAGCAGCTTAGGCGCCGGCGCCTTGAACACTGAAGCTTTCTTT
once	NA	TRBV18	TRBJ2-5	CASSPPAQRVQETQYF	TGTGCCAGCTCACCACCGGCCCAGCGGGTCCAAGAGACCCAGTACTTC
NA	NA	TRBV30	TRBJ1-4	CAWAGQKDEKLFF	TGTGCCTGGGCGGGACAAAAGGATGAAAAACTGTTTTTT
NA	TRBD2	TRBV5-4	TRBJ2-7	CASSLTSGLSYEQYF	TGTGCCAGCAGCTTGACTAGCGGCTTGTCCTACGAGCAGTACTTC
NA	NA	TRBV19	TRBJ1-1	CASSIGGRRNTEAFF	TGTGCCAGTAGTATAGGAGGCCGGAGGAACACTGAAGCTTTCTTT
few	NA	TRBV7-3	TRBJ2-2	CASSTRPNTGELFF	TGTGCCAGCAGCACGCGACCAAACACCGGGGAGCTGTTTTTT
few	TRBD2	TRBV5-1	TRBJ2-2	CASSLGTSGYTGELFF	TGCGCCAGCAGCCTCGGGACTAGCGGATACACCGGGGAGCTGTTTTTT
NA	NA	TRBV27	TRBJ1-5	CASSRVAVGINQPQHF	TGTGCCAGCAGTCGTGTAGCTGTAGGGATAAATCAGCCCCAGCATTTT
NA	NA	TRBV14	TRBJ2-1	CASSPPGAGDYNEQFF	TGTGCCAGCAGCCCCCCAGGGGCGGGAGATTACAATGAGCAGTTCTTC
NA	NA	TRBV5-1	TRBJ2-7	CASSLAAGRYEQYF	TGCGCCAGCAGCTTGGCGGCAGGCCGCTACGAGCAGTACTTC
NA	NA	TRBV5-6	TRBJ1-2	CASGGGPLQGENGYTF	TGTGCCAGCGGAGGTGGGCCTCTACAGGGAGAAAATGGCTACACCTTC
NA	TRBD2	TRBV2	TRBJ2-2	CASSAGLAGTGELFF	TGTGCCAGCAGCGCAGGACTAGCGGGCACCGGGGAGCTGTTTTTT
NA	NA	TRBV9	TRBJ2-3	CASSAHSLPSTDTQYF	TGTGCCAGCAGCGCCCACTCTTTGCCTAGCACAGATACGCAGTATTTT
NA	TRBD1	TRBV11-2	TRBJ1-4	CASSQGVGEKLFF	TGTGCCAGCAGCCAGGGGGTTGGTGAAAAACTGTTTTTT
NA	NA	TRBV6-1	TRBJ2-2	CASSEVGERELFF	TGTGCCAGCAGTGAAGTCGGGGAGCGGGAGCTGTTTTTT
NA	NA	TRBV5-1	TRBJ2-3	CASSLVRLASTDTQYF	TGCGCCAGCAGCTTGGTCCGCCTGGCTAGCACAGATACGCAGTATTTT
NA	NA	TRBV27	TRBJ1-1	CASSLTVFQESQGAFF	TGTGCCAGCAGTTTGACAGTCTTCCAAGAGTCGCAAGGAGCTTTCTTT
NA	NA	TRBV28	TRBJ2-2	CASSPPVAVGSGELFF	TGTGCCAGCAGTCCGCCGGTGGCGGTAGGGTCCGGGGAGCTGTTTTTT
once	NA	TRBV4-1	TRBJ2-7	CASSQVSNYEQYF	TGCGCCAGCAGCCAAGTAAGCAACTACGAGCAGTACTTC
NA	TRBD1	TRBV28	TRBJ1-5	CASSLGTAYNQPQHF	TGTGCCAGCAGTTTAGGGACAGCTTACAATCAGCCCCAGCATTTT
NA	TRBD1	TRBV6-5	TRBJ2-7	CASSYKQGPSYEQYF	TGTGCCAGCAGTTACAAACAGGGGCCTTCCTACGAGCAGTACTTC
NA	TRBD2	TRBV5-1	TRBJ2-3	CASSPGTSGLTDTQYF	TGCGCCAGCAGCCCGGGGACTAGCGGACTCACAGATACGCAGTATTTT
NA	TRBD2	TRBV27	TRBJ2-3	CASSLGGGRTDTQYF	TGTGCCAGCAGTTTAGGCGGGGGGCGCACAGATACGCAGTATTTT
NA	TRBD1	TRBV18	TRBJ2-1	CASSPLLGDRDNNEQFF	TGTGCCAGCTCACCATTGCTTGGGGACAGGGATAACAATGAGCAGTTCTTC
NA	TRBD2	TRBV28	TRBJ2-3	CASTAGGRFDTQYF	TGTGCCAGCACAGCGGGAGGGAGATTTGATACGCAGTATTTT
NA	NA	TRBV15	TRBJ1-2	CATSRDRGVNYGYTF	TGTGCCACCAGCAGAGATCGGGGAGTGAACTATGGCTACACCTTC
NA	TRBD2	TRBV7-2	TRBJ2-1	CASSSIAGRNEQFF	TGTGCCAGCAGCTCCATAGCGGGACGCAATGAGCAGTTCTTC
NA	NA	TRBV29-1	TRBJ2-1	CSGKSYNEQFF	TGCAGCGGAAAGTCCTACAATGAGCAGTTCTTC